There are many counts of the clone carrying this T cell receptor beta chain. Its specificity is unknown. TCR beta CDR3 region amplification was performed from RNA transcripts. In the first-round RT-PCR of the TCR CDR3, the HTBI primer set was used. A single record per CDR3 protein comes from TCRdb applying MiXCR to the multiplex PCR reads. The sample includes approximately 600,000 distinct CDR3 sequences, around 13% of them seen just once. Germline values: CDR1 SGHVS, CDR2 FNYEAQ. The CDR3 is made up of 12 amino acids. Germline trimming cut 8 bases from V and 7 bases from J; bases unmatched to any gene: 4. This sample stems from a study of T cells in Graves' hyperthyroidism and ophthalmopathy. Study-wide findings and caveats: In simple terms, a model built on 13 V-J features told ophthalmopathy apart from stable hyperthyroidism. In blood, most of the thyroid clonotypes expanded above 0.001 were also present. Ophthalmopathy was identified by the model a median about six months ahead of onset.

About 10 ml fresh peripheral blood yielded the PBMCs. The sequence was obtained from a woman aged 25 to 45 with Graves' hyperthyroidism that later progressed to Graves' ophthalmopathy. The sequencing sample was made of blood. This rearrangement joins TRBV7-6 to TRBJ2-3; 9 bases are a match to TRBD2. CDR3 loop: CASALAGNTQYF. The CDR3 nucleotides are TGTGCCAGCGCGCTAGCGGGGAATACGCAGTATTTT.